This T cell receptor beta chain was documented in a study of vaccination effects on CD4 cells after COVID-19. A note on this clone: Its antigen remains unidentified.

In the ViraFEST assay, antigen-specific CD4+ clonotypes were identified by expansion after peptide-pool stimulation. It was after 10 days of culture that CD4+ T cells were isolated. No vaccinee had earlier SARS-CoV-2 infection, and nucleocapsid antibodies were negative. After fewer than 2.5 million PBMC were placed in each well, they were cultured with 8.5 to 10 IU/ml IL-2 and 8 to 10 ug/ml peptides. General study points: Both infection-induced and vaccine-induced clones contracted markedly at late post-vaccination timepoints. Researchers report that only 1 of 255 vaccine-induced clones in healthy vaccinees cross-reacted with common cold coronaviruses.

The V segment lost 3 bases and the J segment 7 bases; nucleotides outside the gene matches: 7. Germline CDR1 and CDR2: LGHNA and YSLEER. The CDR3 has 14 residues. Sequencing was performed with immunoSEQ multiplex PCR; in TCRdb, only in-frame clones are kept and a portion is missing. The sample includes about 63,000 clones, approximately 71% of them seen just once. Source: CD4+ T cells from PBMCs cultured with HCoV-OC43 spike peptides, taken before COVID-19 vaccination. Subset described: HCoV-OC43 spike overlapping peptide pool stimulation. The sequence derives from a human donor who received a COVID-19 vaccine. The J gene is TRBJ2-3, the V gene TRBV4-3; 7 bases align to TRBD1. The CDR3 DNA reads as TGCGCCAGCAGCCAGAAGACAGGGAGTCATACGCAGTATTTT. This gives the protein CASSQKTGSHTQYF.